This is a list of T cell receptor beta chains from one sample in a study of CD8+ T cells in alopecia areata. Sequenced by immunoSEQ multiplex PCR; TCRdb stores in-frame clones only, minus some. The table lists some 170,000 clones, 50% to 75% of them singletons. The source was CD4+ T cells sorted from blood, collected at approximately week 60, from a patient treated with tofacitinib. Receptor source: a human donor with alopecia areata. The CDR3 runs from the conserved cysteine through the conserved F or W. The D gene is left open where the match is weak. Only part of the rows carry a size: once, few, many, or a class if the clone is expanded.

j_call | v_call | d_call | clone_size | cdr3_nt | cdr3_aa
TRBJ2-7 | TRBV15 | - | - | TGTGCCACCAGCAGTACGGGTAACCCCTACGAGCAGTACTTC | CATSSTGNPYEQYF
TRBJ1-1 | TRBV7-9 | - | - | TGTGCCAGCAGCAAGGGGGGACGGAACACTGAAGCTTTCTTT | CASSKGGRNTEAFF
TRBJ2-7 | TRBV25-1 | TRBD2 | - | TGTGCCAGCAGTGAATCTAGCGGGGGGGCCGAATACGAGCAGTACTTC | CASSESSGGAEYEQYF
TRBJ2-2 | TRBV4-1 | - | - | TGCGCCAGCAGCCAAGCAAAGGACAGCGTCAGGGGACGGATCACCGGGGAGCTGTTTTTT | CASSQAKDSVRGRITGELFF
TRBJ1-6 | TRBV4-1 | - | once | TGCGCCAGCAGCCGCCGGTCGGTAGAGCTAAATTCACCCCTCCACTTT | CASSRRSVELNSPLHF
TRBJ2-1 | TRBV5-4 | TRBD2 | few | TGTGCCAGCAGCTCCCCAGCCTTAGCGGGGGGGACCTACAATGAGCAGTTCTTC | CASSSPALAGGTYNEQFF
TRBJ2-7 | TRBV15 | - | - | TGTGCCACCAGCAGAGATCCCCTAAACTACGAGCAGTACTTC | CATSRDPLNYEQYF
TRBJ2-5 | TRBV7-7 | - | - | TGTGCCAGCAGCTTAGGAGGGACGGATAAAGAGACCCAGTACTTC | CASSLGGTDKETQYF
TRBJ1-2 | TRBV5-4 | - | - | TGTGCCAGCAGCTTGGAGGTGGCTATAGCTAACTATGGCTACACCTTC | CASSLEVAIANYGYTF
TRBJ2-3 | TRBV14 | TRBD1 | - | TGTGCCAGCAGGAGACAGGGGAACACAGATACGCAGTATTTT | CASRRQGNTDTQYF
TRBJ2-6 | TRBV15 | - | - | TGTGCCACCAGCAGGGCTTACGGACGGGGCTCTGGGGCCAACGTCCTGACTTTC | CATSRAYGRGSGANVLTF
TRBJ2-5 | TRBV29-1 | - | - | TGCAGCGTTTTGCCCCCAGCCTCCGGGGAGACCCAGTACTTC | CSVLPPASGETQYF
TRBJ2-7 | TRBV23-1 | - | few | TGCGCCAGCCCTTTCCACCGCCAGGTCGCCTACGAGCAGTACTTC | CASPFHRQVAYEQYF
TRBJ1-6 | TRBV19 | - | few | TGTGCCAGTAAGGGTCTAGGTAATTCACCCCTCCACTTT | CASKGLGNSPLHF
TRBJ1-4 | TRBV5-1 | TRBD1 | - | TGCGCCAGCAGCTTCTCCAGGGGGCAAAATGAAAAACTGTTTTTT | CASSFSRGQNEKLFF
TRBJ2-7 | TRBV25-1 | TRBD1 | - | TGTGCCAGCAGCGACAGGGTCCTTAACCCTCGGCAGTACTTC | CASSDRVLNPRQYF
TRBJ1-1 | TRBV30 | TRBD1 | - | TGTGCCTGGAGTGTATGGGACAGGGGCACTGAAGCTTTCTTT | CAWSVWDRGTEAFF
TRBJ2-3 | TRBV29-1 | TRBD2 | few | TGCAGCGTGAAAGCGGGGGGACCGGTGTTGCGGTATTTT | CSVKAGGPVLRYF
TRBJ2-4 | TRBV6-5 | - | few | TGTGCCAGCAGTTACTCGGTCCAGGCTCAAAACATTCAGTACTTC | CASSYSVQAQNIQYF
TRBJ2-2 | TRBV7-9 | TRBD1 | - | TGTGCCAGCAGCAACCGGGACAGGGCGAACACCGGGGAGCTGTTTTTT | CASSNRDRANTGELFF
TRBJ1-5 | TRBV5-1 | TRBD1 | - | TGCGCCAGCAGCGTTGGACAGGGGGACCAGCCCCAGCATTTT | CASSVGQGDQPQHF
TRBJ1-1 | TRBV18 | - | - | TGTGCCAGCTCACCACCCCAAAGATCTGGAGAAGCTTTCTTT | CASSPPQRSGEAFF
TRBJ2-4 | TRBV7-9 | - | - | TGTGCCAGCAGCTTAGGGAAGGCCAAAAACATTCAGTACTTC | CASSLGKAKNIQYF
TRBJ2-7 | TRBV5-6 | TRBD1 | - | TGTGCCAGCAGCAAGGGACAGGGCTGGTACGAGCAGTACTTC | CASSKGQGWYEQYF
TRBJ2-3 | TRBV2 | - | - | TGTGCCAGCAGTCCCGGGACCGCACCGTTAGAGACAGATACGCAGTATTTT | CASSPGTAPLETDTQYF
TRBJ1-1 | TRBV4-1 | TRBD1 | - | TGCGCCAGCAGCCTGAGGACAGGGGGGTACACTGAAGCTTTCTTT | CASSLRTGGYTEAFF
TRBJ1-4 | TRBV29-1 | - | - | TGCAGCGTTGAAGATCCCGGGGATGAAAAACTGTTTTTT | CSVEDPGDEKLFF
TRBJ2-2 | TRBV29-1 | - | once | TGCAGTGTGACGGGGGCCGGGGAGCTGTTTTTT | CSVTGAGELFF